The text below deals with one T cell receptor (beta chain). No cognate antigen has been identified for it. Base-call qualities are not available, and no considerably larger clone is one nucleotide away. The data stem from a study of cytomegalovirus exposure and HLA in healthy donors (dated by TCRdb to 2015 to 2018). Background on the whole study: An earlier analysis of 587 of the donors reported approximately 260 Gb of sequence data and some 110 million unique TCR beta sequences obtained from some 170 million T cells. Roughly 300 gigabases of sequencing data and around 88 million unique TCR sequences made up an early release that covered some 640 HLA-typed donors. Of the 300 to 450 genotyped donors, 65% to 90% fell in the genetic ancestry cluster associated with self-reported Caucasian donors. The study was designed to test whether signatures of past pathogen exposure could be identified by cataloging public T cell receptors. The study used immunosequencing to profile the T cell repertoires of approximately 630 subjects and linked those repertoires to cytomegalovirus serostatus. Along with the 666-subject first cohort, a separate validation cohort of over a hundred different subjects was used. To predict cytomegalovirus infection status, the study brought together high-throughput TCR immunosequencing, statistical association of individual TCRs with disease status, and machine learning. In a later analysis, previously published TCR beta repertoires from 500 to 750 donors were re-analyzed and high-resolution HLA genotyping was added so that TCR occurrence patterns could be studied. Rather than using new phenotypic data, the later analysis identified candidate immune exposures from TCR beta sequences and from how often those sequences occurred across donors. In an earlier analysis of 550 to 700 of the donors, high-throughput TCR beta sequencing was used to judge whether each TCR beta V gene segment behaved as functional or pseudogenic. Donor age, sex, ethnicity and CMV serostatus were compiled together with the repertoire data. A later genetic analysis used genome-wide SNP genotypes for about 55% of the 666 donors, treating that subset as a discovery cohort. Every discovery cohort repertoire had been produced on one sequencing platform. Class I and class II HLA loci were covered by the typing at four-digit resolution. The number of donors typed differed by locus, with about 629-630 for A, B, C, DRB1 and DQB1, roughly 520 for DQA1, 606 for DPA1, and 472 for DPB1. Because of strong linkage in the cohort, roughly five DR-DQ haplotypes were treated as single units for association and clustering. Among about 400 genotyped donors of the cohort, an average of approximately 240,000 unique TCR beta nucleotide sequences was sequenced per donor, of which about 19% were non-productive.

The cohort comprised some 700 healthy bone marrow donors. At the time of sampling, every cohort member was nominally healthy, though immune exposures that went unrecorded were likely present. The donor tested CMV seronegative, placing the donor among the roughly 350 seronegative members of the cohort. Each donor provided a peripheral blood sample, and peripheral blood mononuclear cells were used for TCR beta sequencing. The Qiagen DNeasy Blood Extraction Kit was used to extract genomic DNA from the blood cell samples. What the research found in general, with its limitations: A later genetic analysis reported fewer N-insertions in productive TCRs among donors in an Asian-associated ancestry cluster than the roughly 700-donor mean. The classifier was reported to diagnose cytomegalovirus status with high specificity and sensitivity in both the original and validation cohorts. Because counts were too low, roughly 18 rarely observed V segments, including chromosome 9 orphons, were left out of the earlier analysis of several hundred of the donors. The authors suggested that the approach could potentially be extended to other disease states and immunological phenotypes. Assigning TCR associations to individual alleles was difficult when HLA alleles, especially DR and DQ, strongly co-occurred. A further reported finding was that TCR beta sequences accurately predicted the HLA-A and HLA-B alleles for most subjects in the first cohort. At a false discovery rate of 0.05, a later analysis linked around 17,000 TCR beta sequences to specific HLA alleles. An association between a missense DCLRE1C variant and V-gene and J-gene trimming of TCR beta chains was found in a later genetic analysis and replicated in an independent cohort. Most CMV-associated TCR beta chains appeared to be HLA-restricted in a later analysis, and the HLA associations seemed to be driven largely by CMV exposure. In a later analysis, TCR association rates were found to vary across HLA loci, with the most associated TCRs seen for DRB1 alleles and the fewest for HLA-C alleles. A later analysis found that HLA-associated TCR beta chains were more clonally expanded and had lower generation probabilities than equally common non-associated chains. Presence/absence analyses assumed roughly uniform sequencing depth across donors, an assumption that may not hold. Linkage disequilibrium might explain the correlated functional status among segregating V segments, but an unknown experimental factor could not be excluded. A cluster of highly shared sequence variants was judged likely to be a technical artifact of the sequencing pipeline. The study listed 150 to 200 TCR beta chains as associated with cytomegalovirus. CMV serostatus was the only immune exposure information available for the cohort. An earlier analysis of approximately 540 of the donors showed that most TCR beta V segments appeared in productive rearrangements either about 87% or about 30% of the time, which broadly matched IMGT annotations. The cohort was sequenced for TCR beta chains only, and without alpha or paired-chain data the features that could be detected were limited. Because HLA typing was unavailable for some donors at each locus, only the typed subset was used in association tests. While some public TCRs were present in many individuals, most TCR sequences turned up only very rarely across donors. Because the 87-base-pair reads could not distinguish some IMGT-functional V segments, including TRBV6-2 and TRBV6-3, those segments were excluded. Three of the identified cytomegalovirus-associated TCR beta chains were confirmed in vitro to be specific for cytomegalovirus antigens. In a later analysis, several top co-occurrence clusters were reported to appear linked to parvovirus B19, influenza, CMV and Epstein-Barr virus.

The CDR3 has 18 amino acids, counting the end cysteine and phenylalanine. Here the CDR3 DNA is all that survives: 54 bases in frame from base 1. The germline V gene encodes CDR1 SGHRS and CDR2 YFSETQ. Ends trimmed: V by 1 base, J by 2 bases; bases unmatched to a gene: 9. Library prep was done by the immunoSEQ multiplex PCR assay. For the multiplex PCR, a mixture combining 60 forward primers for TCR Vbeta segments and 13 reverse primers for TCR Jbeta segments was used. The CDR3 region of rearranged TCR beta genes was amplified from genomic DNA with a multiplex PCR assay. The Illumina HiSeq System was used to sequence the amplified TCR beta libraries as 87-base-pair reads. Per the authors' processing: A later analysis tallied around 87 million unique TCR beta chains across the 700 or so repertoires, and some 10 million of those chains were shared by two or more donors. To remove PCR and sequencing errors, raw reads were error-corrected and collapsed into unique sequences using a nearest-neighbor algorithm that merged closely related sequences. Alignment of CDR3 sequences to IMGT reference sequences was used to assign V, D and J gene segments. For a sequence to be retained, a match of at least six nucleotides to both a V gene segment and a J gene segment was required. Rearrangements were called productive when the CDR3 lacked stop codons and stayed in frame with V and J; all others were non-productive. CDR3 was defined according to IMGT convention as the region running from the second conserved V-encoded cysteine to the conserved J-encoded phenylalanine. The earlier analysis of about 610 of the donors excluded any sequence lacking an unambiguous match to a single V gene segment. In an earlier analysis of several hundred of the donors, a V segment was called functional when productive rearrangements were above 56.7%, and segregating when the standard deviation between donors exceeded 5%. A statistical classification framework was built for diagnosing cytomegalovirus status from the catalog of TCR beta chain sequences. In a later analysis, V and J genes were assigned by comparing TCR nucleotide sequences against IMGT/GENE-DB human TR gene sequences. The TCRdist pipeline was used in a later analysis to assign CDR3 sequences and most-parsimonious VDJ recombination scenarios. In a later analysis, each TCR beta chain was defined by its CDR3 amino acid sequence together with its V-gene family, and reads without a unique V-gene family were excluded. As a way to deal with suspected cross-contamination and a sequencing artifact, a later analysis dropped more than 500 nucleotide sequences that were highly shared and had low generation probability. In a later analysis, a clonal expansion index was calculated for each public chain from normalized within-repertoire ranks of inferred template counts. Generation probabilities in a later analysis came from a VDJ recombination model fitted to out-of-frame rearrangements, and those results were checked against IGoR. In a later analysis, TCR-TCR, TCR-HLA and TCR-CMV co-occurrence was scored with hypergeometric tests, and a repertoire-size bias correction was applied to TCR pairs. In a later analysis, false discovery rates were estimated by permuting HLA or CMV assignments 20 times. A later analysis grouped co-occurring TCRs with DBSCAN, adding TCRdist sequence similarity when clustering within HLA-allele-positive subsets. Co-occurrence clustering excluded repertoires with fewer than 30,000 or more than 120,000 public chains, plus five with anomalous nucleotide sharing. Held by TCRdb, this immuneACCESS table contains in-frame sequences only and omits some clones. Under half of the omission traces to an unresolved V gene where checked; the cause of the rest is unknown. Clone size and the V and J calls come from that table; the DNA yielded D and trimming. This sample comprises around 200,000 clones, about 80% of them detected only once. The ten largest clones take up 0.58% of the sample.

The rearranged segments are TRBV5-1 and TRBJ2-2; TRBD2 matches 9 bases in the middle. Sequencing input: PBMCs. The TCR was taken from a woman aged 40 to 50 in good health and CMV-seronegative. The CDR3 protein: CASSLSFAGGPNTGELFF. The nucleotide sequence reads as follows: TGCGCCAGCAGCTTGAGTTTTGCGGGGGGGCCCAACACCGGGGAGCTGTTTTTT.